The rows below give T cell receptor beta chains drawn from one sample of a study of yellow fever vaccine responses in identical twins. MiXCR was run by TCRdb on the RT-PCR reads, yielding one entry per CDR3 protein. The table records some 14,000 distinct CDR3 sequences, 84% of them present only once. Sequencing used T cells from blood (PBMCs), unsorted or a sorted subset (not recorded which), obtained before or after yellow fever vaccination (not recorded which). The receptor set was obtained from a woman aged 18-29 years who received the yellow fever vaccine. Each CDR3 is given without its conserved first and last residue.

TRBJ1-1 TRBV24-1 ATSDGAGGEAF
TRBJ2-3 TRBV11-1 ASSLRGTGEDTQY
TRBJ1-1 TRBV11-3 ASSLGQGEAF
TRBJ1-2 TRBV29-1 SVLSGWGYT
TRBJ1-1 TRBV29-1 SVSGTEAF
TRBJ2-1 TRBV18 ASSTFSGGAVVDEQF
TRBJ2-7 TRBV12-3/TRBV12-4 ASSLGLAGVYEQY
TRBJ1-1 TRBV5-1 ASSPQGKENTEAF
TRBJ2-1 TRBV7-3 ASSLTPGTSNYNEQF
TRBJ2-1 TRBV18 ASSPQGTPYNEQF
TRBJ2-5 TRBV20-1 SARDRKQETQY
TRBJ1-1 TRBV20-1 SARGVEGTEAF
TRBJ2-4 TRBV4-1 ASSQASGGGGDIQY
TRBJ2-5 TRBV15 ATSRTNTQETQY
TRBJ1-2 TRBV2 ASRPDYGYT
TRBJ1-1 TRBV12-3/TRBV12-4 ASSLWGTEAF
TRBJ2-3 TRBV15 ATSRDRVAGASDTQY
TRBJ1-1 TRBV12-3/TRBV12-4 ASSTTGNTEAF
TRBJ1-5 TRBV18 ASSPGTFKDQPQH
TRBJ1-1 TRBV11-1 ASRSGTTVMNTEAF
TRBJ2-3 TRBV28 ASSLAGGRSTDTQY
TRBJ2-1 TRBV2 ASSGTGNNEQF
TRBJ2-1 TRBV18 ASSPPAGGHNEQF
TRBJ2-2 TRBV19 ASSERRLGTGELF
TRBJ1-5 TRBV21-1 ASSKGSEGSNQPQH
TRBJ1-1 TRBV18 ASSPQGTNTEAF
TRBJ2-1 TRBV19 ASNRGTEQF
TRBJ2-2 TRBV18 ASSPPGAITGELF
TRBJ2-3 TRBV15 ATIPTEGTTQY
TRBJ2-2 TRBV9 ASSVLSGVLSGELF
TRBJ2-5 TRBV7-2 ASSTQLMGGTQY
TRBJ1-5 TRBV5-5 ASSKSKTLVDQPQH
TRBJ2-3 TRBV6-1 ASRLVDTQY
TRBJ1-1 TRBV11-3 ASSFGQGRTEAF
TRBJ2-1 TRBV7-3 ASSLSQARYNEQF
TRBJ2-3 TRBV5-6 ASSKVGGSTDTQY
TRBJ2-7 TRBV11-1 ASTTTYASSYEQY
TRBJ2-7 TRBV14 ASSPRGDRGRLFQY
TRBJ2-5 TRBV7-6 ASSHPFGKQETQY